This T cell receptor (beta chain) was documented in a study of T cells in Graves' hyperthyroidism and ophthalmopathy. From RNA transcripts, TCR beta CDR3 regions were amplified. The HTBI primer set was used in a first-round RT-PCR of the TCR CDR3. From the multiplex PCR reads, TCRdb called clonotypes with MiXCR, one entry per CDR3 protein. This sample has 300,000 or so distinct CDR3 sequences, with roughly 20% found just once. Study results and caveats: Separating ophthalmopathy from stable hyperthyroidism was achieved by a 13 V-J model.

Uncontrolled infection, other autoimmune disease, pregnancy and lactation each barred patients from inclusion. Thyroid ultrasound and orbital computed tomography, with clinical symptoms and serum thyroxine and TRAb, informed diagnoses. PBMCs were collected from a 10 ml volume of fresh peripheral blood. As to this clonotype: Its antigen is as yet unknown.

This receptor was identified in a woman between 50 and 59 years old with Graves' hyperthyroidism. The sample was blood.

The CDR3 protein is CASSGDYGYTDTQYF. The CDR3 nucleotides read TGTGCCAGCAGTGGGGACTACGGCTACACAGATACGCAGTATTTT. J is TRBJ2-3 and V is TRBV2; 7 bases line up with TRBD2. This CDR3 is 15 amino acids long. V dropped 4 bases and J dropped 2; count of bases not matched to a gene: 6. Per the germline V gene, CDR1 is SNHLY and CDR2 is FYNNEI. Looking up the rest from reference TRBV2 and TRBJ2-3 gives the full variable domain: EPEVTQTPSHQVTQMGQEVILRCVPISNHLYFYWYRQILGQKVEFLVSFYNNEISEKSEIFDDQFSVERPDGSNFTLKIRSTKLEDSAMYFCASSGDYGYTDTQYFGPGTRLTVL.